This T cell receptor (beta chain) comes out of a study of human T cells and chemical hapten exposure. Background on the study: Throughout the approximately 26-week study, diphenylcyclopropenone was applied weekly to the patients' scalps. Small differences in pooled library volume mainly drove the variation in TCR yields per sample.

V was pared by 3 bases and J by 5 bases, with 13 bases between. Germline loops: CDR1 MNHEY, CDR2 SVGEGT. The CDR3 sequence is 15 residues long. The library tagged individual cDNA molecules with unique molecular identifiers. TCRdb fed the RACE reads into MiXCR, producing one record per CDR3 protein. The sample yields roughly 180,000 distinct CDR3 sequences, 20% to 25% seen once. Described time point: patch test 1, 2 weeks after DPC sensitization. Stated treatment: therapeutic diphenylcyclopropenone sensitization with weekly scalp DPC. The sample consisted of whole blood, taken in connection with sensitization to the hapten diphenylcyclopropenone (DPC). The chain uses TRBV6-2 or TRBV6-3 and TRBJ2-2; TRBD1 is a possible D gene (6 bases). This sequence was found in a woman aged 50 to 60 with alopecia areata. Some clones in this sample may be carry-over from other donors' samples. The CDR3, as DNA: TGTGCCAGCAGTTATACAGGACAGAAAACCGGGGAGCTGTTTTTT. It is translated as CASSYTGQKTGELFF.